The 26 T cell receptor beta chains below come from one sample, sequenced in a study of CD8+CD57+ T cells in acquired aplastic anemia (dated by TCRdb to 2016 to 2018). The patients picked for sequencing were ones in whom flow cytometry had shown an expansion of CD8+CD57+ cells. These reads were obtained on an Illumina HiSeq 2000. Genomic DNA was used as template for profiling of TCR beta VDJ combinations and CDR3 sequences. In TCRdb, the public reads were trimmed at Q25 with fastp and aligned with MiXCR, with productive beta chains retained. Entries are consolidated by CDR3 protein sequence, retaining the most common genes and DNA. Here the sample has 200,000 or so distinct CDR3 sequences; 65% occur a single time. Roughly 61% of the sample lies in the top ten. Sequences were obtained from sorted CD4+, CD8+, or CD8+CD57+ T cells (not recorded which) from PBMCs. The receptors stem from a human donor with aplastic anemia.

This sequence joins TRBV9 and TRBJ2-7; 9 bases agree with TRBD2. Germline CDR1 and CDR2: SGDLS and YYNGEE. This CDR3 has 15 amino acids. Trimming took 0 bases from V and 3 from J; bases not matched to a gene: 4. For the CDR3, the DNA is TGTGCCAGCAGCGTAGGCGAGCGGGAGGACTACGAGCAGTACTTC. Its translation: CASSVGEREDYEQYF.

This clonotype occurred a few times. This chain links TRBV6-1 with TRBJ2-7; 9 bases are a match to TRBD1. The junction had 8 bases not matched to a gene; V was cut back by 9 bases and J by 5 bases. The CDR3 is 13 residues long. The V gene's germline CDR1 is MNHNS and CDR2 SASEGT. CDR3 bases: TGTGCCAGGAGACAGGGGGACCTCGACGAGCAGTACTTC. Its protein product is CARRQGDLDEQYF.

This clonotype was observed a few times. J is TRBJ2-7 and V is TRBV12-3 or TRBV12-4; D uncertain. This CDR3 comprises 11 residues. V lost 2 bases, J lost 5 bases, and 4 bases lay in between. CDR3 sequence: CASSLMNEQYF. As DNA, the CDR3 is TGTGCCAGCAGTTTAATGAACGAGCAGTACTTC.

The chain links TRBV12-3 or TRBV12-4 to TRBJ2-5, with 8 bases lining up with TRBD1. V trimming: 6 bases; J trimming: 5 bases; junction bases outside the gene matches: 2. CDR3 size: 12 residues. CDR3 sequence reads: CASRDRVETQYF. In DNA form, the CDR3 reads TGTGCCAGCAGGGACAGGGTGGAGACCCAGTACTTC.

V gene TRBV2 combines with J gene TRBJ2-7; TRBD1 agrees at 9 bases. From germline, CDR1 is SNHLY and CDR2 FYNNEI. The V segment lost 6 bases and the J segment 4 bases; nucleotides outside the gene matches: 7. This CDR3 is built from 14 residues. The DNA of the CDR3 is TGTGCCAGCAGCCAGCAAGACAGGGGGTACGAGCAGTACTTC. This gives the protein CASSQQDRGYEQYF. Together with reference TRBV2 and TRBJ2-7, the CDR3 gives the full variable domain: EPEVTQTPSHQVTQMGQEVILRCVPISNHLYFYWYRQILGQKVEFLVSFYNNEISEKSEIFDDQFSVERPDGSNFTLKIRSTKLEDSAMYFCASSQQDRGYEQYFGPGTRLTVT.

This sequence joins TRBV2 and TRBJ1-4; TRBD1 aligns across 7 bases. This CDR3 contains 15 residues. With 5 bases clipped from V and 0 bases from J, the junction kept 3 bases outside the gene matches. Germline CDR1 and CDR2: SNHLY and FYNNEI. DNA of the CDR3: TGTGCCAGCAGTACAGGGGACGCAACTAATGAAAAACTGTTTTTT. It translates to CASSTGDATNEKLFF.

The chain recombines TRBV2 with TRBJ2-7; 9 bases are shared with TRBD1. This CDR3 region has 15 residues. Trimming removed 4 bases from V and 3 bases from J; junction bases left unmatched: 7. Germline assignment: CDR1 SNHLY and CDR2 FYNNEI. The CDR3 DNA follows: TGTGCCAGCAGTGTTGCCGGGACAGGGAACTACGAGCAGTACTTC. It translates to CASSVAGTGNYEQYF.

Many counts were recorded for this clonotype. The chain carries TRBV10-2 and TRBJ1-5, with D possibly being TRBD1 (5 bases). The V end was cut by 3 bases, the J end by 6 bases, with 9 bases between. In germline, CDR1 is WSHSY, CDR2 SAAADI. There are 13 residues in the CDR3. The CDR3 DNA reads TGCGCCAGCAGTGACGGGGCTCTTCAGCCCCAGCATTTT. This gives the protein CASSDGALQPQHF.

This clonotype has more than one count but fewer than ten. The J gene is TRBJ2-1, the V gene TRBV25-1; 7 bases align to TRBD1. Trimming at V came to 1 base and at J to 0 bases, leaving 3 bases not matched to a gene. CDR3 size: 16 residues. Germline V gene data show CDR1 as MGHDK and CDR2 as SYGVNS. In nucleotides, the CDR3 is TGTGCCAGCAGTGAATCGGACAGGAGCTCCTACAATGAGCAGTTCTTC. It is translated as CASSESDRSSYNEQFF.

This chain connects TRBV20-1 to TRBJ1-6, with 8 bases identical to TRBD1. Per the germline V gene, CDR1 is DFQATT and CDR2 is SNEGSKA (reference sequence). This CDR3 contains 14 residues. J was trimmed by 10 bases and V by 3 bases; bases with no gene match: 8. The CDR3: CSAREPQGASPLHF. In nucleotides, the CDR3 is TGCAGTGCTAGGGAGCCTCAGGGGGCCTCACCCCTCCACTTT.

The chain is built from TRBV7-3 and TRBJ2-5; 7 bases agree with TRBD1. Germline V gene sequence: CDR1 SGHTA, CDR2 FQGTGA. V lost 5 bases and J lost 5; bases outside the gene matches: 11. CDR3 length equals 15 residues. The CDR3 loop is CASSPGTEVAETQYF. The CDR3 DNA follows: TGTGCCAGCAGCCCCGGGACAGAAGTCGCGGAGACCCAGTACTTC.

This chain links TRBV24-1 with TRBJ2-1, with D possibly TRBD1 on 5 matching bases. With 1 base removed from V and 9 bases from J, the gap between germline ends came to 12 bases. Germline CDR1 reads KGHDR; CDR2 reads SFDVKD. The CDR3 spans 14 residues. The CDR3 DNA reads TGTGCCACCAGTGATTTTGACCAAAGGGGTGAGCAGTTCTTC. Translation: CATSDFDQRGEQFF.

The chain carries TRBV5-1 and TRBJ2-2, with a possible D match to TRBD2 (6 bases). The CDR3 runs to 15 residues. V was pared by 6 bases and J by 1 base, with 13 bases between. The germline V gene has CDR1 SGHRS and CDR2 YFSETQ. CDR3 nucleotides: TGCGCCAGCACCTCTAGCGAAAAGAACACCGGGGAGCTGTTTTTT. Encoded protein: CASTSSEKNTGELFF. Full variable domain (missing parts from reference TRBV5-1 and TRBJ2-2): KAGVTQTPRYLIKTRGQQVTLSCSPISGHRSVSWYQQTPGQGLQFLFEYFSETQRNKGNFPGRFSGRQFSNSRSEMNVSTLELGDSALYLCASTSSEKNTGELFFGEGSRLTVL.

This chain uses TRBV9 with TRBJ2-5; maybe TRBD1 (5 bases). CDR1 and CDR2 (germline): SGDLS, YYNGEE. This CDR3 region has 14 residues. With 0 bases removed from V and 4 bases from J, the gap between germline ends came to 10 bases. DNA for the CDR3: TGTGCCAGCAGCGTAGCACCCCAGGGAGAGACCCAGTACTTC. This encodes CASSVAPQGETQYF.

Many counts were recorded for this clonotype. The V call is TRBV2, the J call TRBJ1-6, with unresolved D. The CDR3 length is 11 residues. CDR1 SNHLY and CDR2 FYNNEI come from the germline V gene. Deletions cut 2 bases from V and 11 bases from J, with 4 bases between. The CDR3 coding sequence is TGTGCCAGCAGTGAATCACCACCCCTCCACTTT. This gives the protein CASSESPPLHF.

This chain joins TRBV15 and TRBJ2-3; D not resolved. This CDR3 spans 13 amino acids. From germline, CDR1 is LNHNV and CDR2 YYDKDF (reference sequence). V was clipped by 0 bases and J by 12 bases, with 13 bases between them. The chain's CDR3 is CATSRETADGQYF. CDR3 DNA sequence: TGTGCCACCAGCAGAGAAACAGCCGACGGACAGTATTTT.

V is TRBV7-9 and J is TRBJ1-2, with unresolved D. Trimming shortened V by 5 bases and J by 4 bases, and 8 bases separated the two germline ends. The CDR3 extends over 12 amino acids. Germline loops: CDR1 SEHNR, CDR2 FQNEAQ (reference sequence). The CDR3 reads CASSAHSYGYTF. The DNA for the CDR3 is TGTGCCAGCAGCGCACACAGCTATGGCTACACCTTC.

This chain connects TRBV7-9 to TRBJ2-7; D is possibly TRBD2 (5 bases). The germline CDR1 and CDR2 sequences are SEHNR and FQNEAQ (reference sequence). V lost 5 bases to trimming and J lost 2 bases, with 7 bases between them. The CDR3 has 12 amino acids. CDR3 residues: CASSAGAYEQYF. For the CDR3, the DNA is TGTGCCAGCAGCGCCGGGGCCTACGAGCAGTACTTC.

This sequence joins TRBV7-6 and TRBJ1-5, with TRBD1 matching over 7 bases. Germline loops: CDR1 SGHVS, CDR2 FNYEAQ. V gave up 5 bases and J gave up 4 bases; unmatched junction bases: 11. The CDR3 length is 16 residues. The CDR3 spells CASSPIEGAGNQPQHF. The CDR3, as DNA: TGTGCCAGCAGCCCTATAGAGGGGGCAGGGAATCAGCCCCAGCATTTT.

This clonotype was seen more than once but under ten times. J is TRBJ2-1 and V is TRBV10-3; D gene unclear. This CDR3 spans 15 amino acids. Germline V gene sequence: CDR1 ENHRY, CDR2 SYGVKD. Trimming stripped 0 bases from V and 6 bases from J, with 12 bases between. CDR3 DNA sequence: TGTGCCATCAGTGAGTCGACGACACGTAGCAATGAGCAGTTCTTC. It encodes CAISESTTRSNEQFF.

The gene calls are TRBV29-1 and TRBJ2-7; tentative D call: TRBD2 (5 bases). The CDR3 totals 12 residues. Trimming took 1 base from V and 2 from J, leaving 6 bases between them. Germline V gene lookup returns CDR1 SQVTM and CDR2 ANQGSEA. The CDR3 loop is CSVEGETYEQYF. Here the CDR3 DNA reads TGCAGCGTTGAAGGGGAGACCTACGAGCAGTACTTC.

V usage is TRBV7-3 and J usage is TRBJ1-2; D is perhaps TRBD1 (5 bases). Per germline, CDR1 SGHTA and CDR2 FQGTGA. CDR3 length: 14 residues. V shed 5 bases and J shed 2 bases, with 12 bases lying between them. CDR3 in DNA: TGTGCCAGCAGCCCCGGACACAGGAACTATGGCTACACCTTC. It is translated as CASSPGHRNYGYTF.

The V call is TRBV7-9, the J call TRBJ2-7, with 7 bases matching TRBD1. Unmatched junction bases numbered 7, after V lost 5 bases and J lost 3 bases. Germline CDR1 and CDR2: SEHNR and FQNEAQ (reference sequence). The CDR3 sequence is 14 residues long. The CDR3 region is CASSRGTERYEQYF. The CDR3 coding sequence is TGTGCCAGCAGCAGGGGGACAGAGCGCTACGAGCAGTACTTC.

This rearrangement joins TRBV24-1 to TRBJ2-5; tentative D call: TRBD2 (6 bases). The CDR3 extends over 14 amino acids. Germline CDR1 is KGHDR and CDR2 is SFDVKD. V lost 5 bases, J lost 9 bases, and 18 bases lay in between. The CDR3 nucleotides read TGTGCCACCAGTGTAGGAGGGGACGGTTCGGCCCAGTACTTC. Translation gives CATSVGGDGSAQYF.

The gene calls are TRBV5-1 and TRBJ2-1; 8 bases are a match to TRBD2. Per the germline V gene, CDR1 is SGHRS and CDR2 is YFSETQ. V lost 5 bases to trimming and J lost 2 bases; unmatched junction nucleotides: 3. This CDR3 region has 14 residues. Here the CDR3 DNA reads TGCGCCAGCAGAGTAGCGGGAACCTACAATGAGCAGTTCTTC. Amino acids: CASRVAGTYNEQFF.

This clonotype was detected only once. CDR3 DNA sequence: TGTGCCAGTAGTTTCCCGGAGCACAGGGGGCGGGATGGCTACACCTTC. This sequence encodes CASSFPEHRGRDGYTF. The chain couples TRBV19 to TRBJ1-2; 9 bases are a match to TRBD1. Germline CDR1 is LNHDA and CDR2 is SQIVND (reference sequence). The CDR3 covers 16 residues. V lost 5 bases and J lost 6; bases outside the gene matches: 13.